The rows below give T cell receptor beta chains drawn from one sample of a study of identical twins. TCRdb analysed the 5' RACE reads with MiXCR anew, one entry per CDR3 protein. The profile shows 200,000 to 250,000 distinct CDR3 sequences, about 10% of them singletons. The material sequenced was memory T cells sorted from blood. The origin of the receptors is a man between 50 and 59 years old in good health. The CDR3 runs from the conserved cysteine through the conserved F or W. D genes are given only for firm matches. Size is omitted from some rows. Given values are once, few, many or a class for expanded clones.

clone size,D gene,V gene,J gene,CDR3 protein,CDR3 DNA
few,.,TRBV11-2,TRBJ2-1,CASSLVDLGVLTYNEQFF,TGTGCCAGCAGCTTAGTTGATCTTGGGGTCCTAACCTACAATGAGCAGTTCTTC
.,TRBD2,TRBV6-4,TRBJ2-1,CASSPGLAGHTGLNEQFF,TGTGCCAGCAGCCCTGGACTAGCGGGCCATACCGGACTTAATGAGCAGTTCTTC
many,TRBD1,TRBV12-3/TRBV12-4,TRBJ2-5,CASSHRDRGQTQYF,TGTGCCAGCAGCCACCGGGACAGGGGACAGACCCAGTACTTC
many,TRBD1,TRBV6-1,TRBJ2-5,CASSRRHRGQETQYF,TGTGCCAGCAGTCGAAGACACAGGGGGCAAGAGACCCAGTACTTC
few,TRBD2,TRBV7-2,TRBJ2-1,CASSLAGTSAVYNEQFF,TGTGCCAGCAGCTTAGCGGGGACTAGCGCCGTATACAATGAGCAGTTCTTC
many,.,TRBV28,TRBJ1-1,CASSLIRMNTEAFF,TGTGCCAGCAGTTTAATAAGAATGAACACTGAAGCTTTCTTT
.,TRBD1,TRBV28,TRBJ2-6,CASRPKPGQVRLSGANVLTF,TGTGCCAGCAGACCAAAACCGGGACAGGTTCGCCTCTCTGGGGCCAACGTCCTGACTTTC
many,.,TRBV7-2,TRBJ1-4,CASSLKARANEKLFF,TGTGCCAGCAGCTTAAAGGCCAGGGCGAATGAAAAACTGTTTTTT
.,TRBD1,TRBV6-5,TRBJ1-1,CASSSDRGRGDTEAFF,TGTGCCAGCAGTTCGGACAGGGGGCGCGGTGACACTGAAGCTTTCTTT
many,TRBD1,TRBV20-1,TRBJ2-7,CSASLTGGLLGAHEQYF,TGCAGTGCTAGCCTGACAGGGGGCCTCTTAGGTGCCCACGAGCAGTACTTC
many,TRBD1,TRBV20-1,TRBJ1-1,CSATGTATEAFF,TGCAGTGCCACCGGGACAGCTACTGAAGCTTTCTTT
many,TRBD1,TRBV5-1,TRBJ2-7,CASSSGQGLYEQYF,TGCGCCAGCAGCTCAGGACAGGGTCTGTACGAGCAGTACTTC
.,TRBD1,TRBV6-2/TRBV6-3,TRBJ2-3,CASSWGTGEDTQYF,TGTGCCAGCAGTTGGGGGACAGGGGAAGATACGCAGTATTTT
.,.,TRBV7-9,TRBJ1-4,CASSLAGGTEKLFF,TGTGCCAGCAGCTTAGCCGGCGGGACTGAAAAACTGTTTTTT
.,.,TRBV5-1,TRBJ2-3,CASSLWRDGADTQYF,TGCGCCAGCAGCTTGTGGAGGGATGGTGCAGATACGCAGTATTTT
few,.,TRBV30,TRBJ1-1,CAWEPGLGTEAFF,TGTGCCTGGGAACCGGGATTAGGAACTGAAGCTTTCTTT
few,TRBD2,TRBV6-1,TRBJ2-2,CASSRGLAGVQSHTGELFF,TGTGCCAGCAGCCGGGGACTAGCGGGCGTACAGTCCCATACCGGGGAGCTGTTTTTT
.,TRBD1,TRBV29-1,TRBJ2-5,CSVGQGLETQYF,TGCAGCGTGGGACAGGGGCTGGAGACCCAGTACTTC
many,TRBD1,TRBV20-1,TRBJ1-1,CSAPQGLNTEAFF,TGCAGTGCCCCACAGGGGTTGAACACTGAAGCTTTCTTT
.,.,TRBV7-2,TRBJ1-2,CASSLEGTQPNYGYTF,TGTGCCAGCAGCTTAGAGGGGACTCAACCTAACTATGGCTACACCTTC
many,TRBD2,TRBV28,TRBJ2-1,CASSQPGLVYNEQFF,TGTGCCAGCAGCCAACCGGGACTAGTATACAATGAGCAGTTCTTC
.,.,TRBV7-9,TRBJ2-6,CAPAGANVLTF,TGTGCCCCGGCGGGGGCCAACGTCCTGACTTTC
few,TRBD1,TRBV24-1,TRBJ1-2,CATSDLRTGPGGYTF,TGTGCCACCAGTGATTTGAGGACAGGACCTGGTGGCTACACCTTC
many,.,TRBV6-2/TRBV6-3,TRBJ2-1,CASSYLGPNEQFF,TGTGCCAGCAGTTATTTGGGACCCAATGAGCAGTTCTTC
.,.,TRBV6-6,TRBJ1-3,CASSYSAGATIYF,TGTGCCAGCAGTTACTCCGCCGGCGCCACCATATATTTT
many,.,TRBV4-3,TRBJ2-7,CASSWRKGYHEQYF,TGCGCCAGCAGTTGGAGAAAGGGATACCACGAGCAGTACTTC
few,.,TRBV6-1,TRBJ2-1,CASSISRGSEQFF,TGTGCCAGCTCCATAAGCAGGGGAAGTGAGCAGTTCTTC
.,TRBD2,TRBV20-1,TRBJ2-7,CSAQKTSGFYEQYF,TGCAGTGCCCAGAAAACTAGCGGCTTCTACGAGCAGTACTTC
many,.,TRBV7-9,TRBJ1-1,CASSLELKGEAFF,TGTGCCAGCAGCTTAGAATTGAAAGGAGAAGCTTTCTTT
few,.,TRBV20-1,TRBJ2-3,CSASPPTRVADTQYF,TGCAGTGCTAGCCCACCGACTAGAGTTGCAGATACGCAGTATTTT
.,.,TRBV28,TRBJ2-1,CASSLIPAGSSYNEQFF,TGTGCCAGCAGTTTAATCCCAGCGGGTAGCTCCTACAATGAGCAGTTCTTC
.,.,TRBV7-2,TRBJ2-1,CASSNPTANEQFF,TGTGCCAGCAGCAATCCTACGGCCAATGAGCAGTTCTTC
.,.,TRBV10-3,TRBJ1-1,CAISEWQNTEAFF,TGTGCCATCAGTGAGTGGCAGAACACTGAAGCTTTCTTT
few,.,TRBV30,TRBJ2-7,CAWSVLVEQYF,TGTGCCTGGAGTGTACTTGTGGAACAGTACTTC
.,.,TRBV6-1,TRBJ2-5,CASRLHRDQETQYF,TGTGCCAGCAGACTCCACAGGGATCAAGAGACCCAGTACTTC
few,.,TRBV6-5,TRBJ2-2,CASSYAKSFSGELFF,TGTGCCAGCAGTTACGCCAAGAGTTTCTCCGGGGAGCTGTTTTTT
few,.,TRBV20-1,TRBJ2-7,CSAREGNPYEQYF,TGCAGTGCTAGGGAGGGAAACCCGTACGAGCAGTACTTC
few,.,TRBV9,TRBJ2-3,CASTQDTHSTDTQYF,TGTGCCAGCACCCAAGACACCCACAGCACAGATACGCAGTATTTT
.,.,TRBV15,TRBJ2-1,CATSRNSGDEQFF,TGTGCCACCAGCAGAAACTCGGGGGATGAGCAGTTCTTC
many,.,TRBV12-3/TRBV12-4,TRBJ1-3,CASSLGENTIYF,TGTGCCAGCAGCCTAGGGGAAAACACCATATATTTT
.,.,TRBV15,TRBJ2-1,CATSSLGASYNEQFF,TGTGCCACCAGCAGCCTCGGGGCCAGCTACAATGAGCAGTTCTTC
few,.,TRBV6-5,TRBJ2-5,CASSNGLSDLQETQYF,TGTGCCAGCAGTAACGGACTATCGGATCTTCAAGAGACCCAGTACTTC
many,.,TRBV6-2/TRBV6-3,TRBJ2-5,CASSQTRQNQETQYF,TGTGCCAGCAGTCAGACCCGACAGAACCAAGAGACCCAGTACTTC
many,TRBD2,TRBV20-1,TRBJ2-7,CSARKPGLAGYYEQYF,TGCAGTGCTAGAAAACCAGGACTAGCGGGGTACTACGAGCAGTACTTC
many,TRBD1,TRBV5-1,TRBJ2-2,CASSLVRTGVDTGELFF,TGCGCCAGCAGCTTGGTCCGGACAGGGGTTGACACCGGGGAGCTGTTTTTT